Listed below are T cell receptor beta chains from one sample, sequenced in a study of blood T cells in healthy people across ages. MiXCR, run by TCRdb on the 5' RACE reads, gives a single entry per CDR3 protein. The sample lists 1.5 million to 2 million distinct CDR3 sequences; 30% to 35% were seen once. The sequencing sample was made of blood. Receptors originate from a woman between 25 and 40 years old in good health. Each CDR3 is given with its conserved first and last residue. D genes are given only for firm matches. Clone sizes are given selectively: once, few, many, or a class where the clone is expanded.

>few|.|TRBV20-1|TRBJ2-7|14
CSPQSGTSPYEQYF
TGCAGTCCACAATCCGGGACCTCGCCTTACGAGCAGTACTTC
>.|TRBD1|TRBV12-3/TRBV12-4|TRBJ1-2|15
CASSLRTGGWYGYTF
TGTGCCAGCAGCCTACGGACAGGGGGCTGGTATGGCTACACCTTC
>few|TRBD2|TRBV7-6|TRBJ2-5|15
CASSPELAGGQTQYF
TGTGCCAGCAGCCCGGAGCTAGCGGGGGGGCAGACCCAGTACTTC
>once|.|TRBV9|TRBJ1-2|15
CASSVASSGNYDYTF
TGTGCCAGCAGCGTAGCCTCGTCGGGAAACTATGACTACACCTTC
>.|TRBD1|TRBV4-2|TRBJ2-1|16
CASSQASGQGTYEQFF
TGTGCCAGCAGCCAAGCCTCGGGACAGGGAACCTACGAGCAGTTCTTC
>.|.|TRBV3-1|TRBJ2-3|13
CASSQKQGPKQYF
TGTGCCAGCAGCCAGAAACAGGGTCCCAAGCAGTATTTT
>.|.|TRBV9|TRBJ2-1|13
CASSKDSQETQFF
TGTGCCAGCAGCAAGGACAGCCAAGAGACCCAGTTCTTC
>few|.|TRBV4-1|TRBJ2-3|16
CASSQDDSSDTDTQYF
TGCGCCAGCAGCCAAGATGATAGTTCTGACACAGATACGCAGTATTTT
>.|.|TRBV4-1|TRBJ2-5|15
CASSQQPGARGGQYF
TGCGCCAGCAGCCAGCAGCCAGGGGCCAGGGGGGGGCAGTACTTC
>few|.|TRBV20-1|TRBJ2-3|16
CSARDFATVSTDTQYF
TGCAGTGCTAGAGATTTCGCGACAGTAAGCACAGATACGCAGTATTTT
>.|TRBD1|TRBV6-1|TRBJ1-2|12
CASVDRGHGYTF
TGTGCCAGCGTTGACAGGGGGCATGGCTACACCTTC
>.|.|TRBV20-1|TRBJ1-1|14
CSARAPLVNTEAFF
TGCAGTGCTAGAGCTCCCCTAGTGAACACTGAAGCTTTCTTT
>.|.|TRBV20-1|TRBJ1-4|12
CSCRLFNEKLFF
TGCAGTTGTAGACTGTTTAATGAAAAACTGTTTTTT
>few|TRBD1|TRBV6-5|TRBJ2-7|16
CASSYSKGQFSYEQYF
TGTGCCAGCAGTTACTCGAAGGGACAGTTTAGCTACGAGCAGTACTTC
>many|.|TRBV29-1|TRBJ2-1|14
CSVEEGFYGNEQFF
TGCAGCGTTGAGGAGGGGTTTTACGGCAATGAGCAGTTCTTC
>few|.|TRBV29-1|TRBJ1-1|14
CSSPGAGENTEAFF
TGCAGCAGCCCTGGGGCAGGGGAGAACACTGAAGCTTTCTTT
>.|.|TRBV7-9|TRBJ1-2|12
CASSSNSFGYTF
TGTGCCAGCAGCTCGAACAGTTTTGGCTACACCTTC
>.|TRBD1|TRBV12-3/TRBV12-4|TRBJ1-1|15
CASRTGGAVNTEAFF
TGTGCCAGCAGGACAGGGGGCGCGGTGAACACTGAAGCTTTCTTT
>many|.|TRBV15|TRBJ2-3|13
CATSRDSTDTQYF
TGTGCCACCAGCAGGGACAGCACAGATACGCAGTATTTT
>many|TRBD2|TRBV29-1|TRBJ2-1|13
CSGRTSGTNEQFF
TGCAGCGGCCGGACTAGCGGGACGAATGAGCAGTTCTTC
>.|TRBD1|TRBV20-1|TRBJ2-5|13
CSAGGEGAETQYF
TGCAGTGCTGGGGGAGAGGGGGCAGAGACCCAGTACTTC
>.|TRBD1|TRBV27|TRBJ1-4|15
CASSFYRGPNEKLFF
TGTGCCAGCAGCTTCTACAGGGGGCCGAATGAAAAACTGTTTTTT
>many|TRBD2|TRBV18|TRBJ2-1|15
CASSPGLAVNNEQFF
TGTGCCAGCTCACCAGGACTAGCGGTAAACAATGAGCAGTTCTTC
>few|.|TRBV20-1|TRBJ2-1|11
CSARTGYEQFF
TGCAGTGCTCGAACAGGGTATGAGCAGTTCTTC
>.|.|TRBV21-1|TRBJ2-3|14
CASMWLGGIDTQYF
TGTGCCAGCATGTGGCTAGGCGGGATAGATACGCAGTATTTT
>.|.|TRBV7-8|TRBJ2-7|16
CASSLGAAGGGYEQYF
TGTGCCAGCAGCTTAGGCGCGGCAGGGGGGGGATACGAGCAGTACTTC
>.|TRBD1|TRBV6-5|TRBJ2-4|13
CVSGQTGENIQYF
TGTGTCAGCGGCCAGACAGGGGAGAACATTCAGTACTTC
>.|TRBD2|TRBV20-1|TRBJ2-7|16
CSASRASGGISYEQYF
TGCAGTGCTTCTAGAGCTAGCGGGGGTATCTCCTACGAGCAGTACTTC
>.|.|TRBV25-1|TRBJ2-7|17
CASSPEHGPWDTYEQYF
TGTGCCAGCAGTCCCGAACATGGACCTTGGGACACATACGAGCAGTACTTC